The present TCR beta chain was sequenced within a study of identical twins. In its sample, this clonotype was seen many times. Its antigen is currently unknown. Findings and limits, study-wide: Beta clonotypes that were abundant in cord blood contained fewer insertions, a pattern absent from memory repertoires.

Trimming cost V 8 bases and J 0 bases, with 12 bases left between them. The CDR3 length is 14 residues. Germline V gene sequence: CDR1 SGHTA, CDR2 FQGNSA. Using its own MiXCR run on the 5' RACE reads, TCRdb lists one record per CDR3 protein. This sample has 500,000 to 600,000 distinct CDR3 sequences, with around 20% found just once. The sample was also linked to a second study, of T cells expressing NK-cell markers. That work adds: Within several experiments, an anti-gamma-delta TCR antibody kept the sorting limited to alpha-beta TCR T cells. The contribution of dominant NKG2C+ clonotypes to CD8+ T cells in more than five donors was roughly 1.0-7.5%. The same clonotypes also predominated in the CD3+CD56-NKG2C+ fraction of several donors.

This sequence was found in a woman aged 18-29 years in good health. The rearrangement links TRBV7-2 to TRBJ2-3; D perhaps matches TRBD2 (6 bases). The sequencing input was CD4+ T cells sorted from blood. The CDR3 DNA reads as TGTGCCAGCCAAAGTGGGAGGAGCACAGATACGCAGTATTTT. Protein: CASQSGRSTDTQYF.